This T cell receptor (beta chain) comes out of a study of T cell responses to AZD1222 COVID-19 vaccine. The wider study: Second-dose timings of about 4 or about 12 weeks were pooled.

Libraries were prepared by immunoSEQ multiplex PCR; TCRdb keeps only in-frame clonotypes and omits some of them. The sample lists approximately 30,000 clones, roughly 73% occurring once. For this clone: The antigen remains unidentified.

The study, taken as a whole, reports: White British donors predominated, females outnumbered males, and clonal diversity was possibly underestimated. There were repertoire samples only from the period after the peak T cell response.

Trimming removed 5 bases from V and 0 bases from J, with 16 bases in between. The CDR3 spans 16 residues. CDR1 is SGHAT, CDR2 FQNNGV, per germline. The sequence came from an adult in good health. Sample: peripheral blood, taken on day 0 of AZD1222 vaccination. This rearrangement joins TRBV11-2 to TRBJ1-1; D is uncertain. For the CDR3, the DNA is TGTGCCAGCAGCCGAAACATCAGGAACATGAACACTGAAGCTTTCTTT. Translated: CASSRNIRNMNTEAFF.